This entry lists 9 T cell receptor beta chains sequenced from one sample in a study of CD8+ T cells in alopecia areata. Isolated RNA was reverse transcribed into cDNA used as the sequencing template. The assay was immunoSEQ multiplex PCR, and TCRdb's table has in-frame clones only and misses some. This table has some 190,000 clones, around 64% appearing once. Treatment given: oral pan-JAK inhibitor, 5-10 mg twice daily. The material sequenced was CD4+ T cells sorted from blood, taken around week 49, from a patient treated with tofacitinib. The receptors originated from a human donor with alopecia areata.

The CDR3 spells CSVAGQSINYGYTF. The CDR3 region has the DNA TGCAGCGTTGCCGGGCAGTCGATTAACTATGGCTACACCTTC. The gene calls are TRBV29-1 and TRBJ1-2, with D unresolved. Trimming cost V 4 bases and J 1 base, with 13 bases left between them. The CDR3 covers 14 residues. The germline V gene encodes CDR1 SQVTM and CDR2 ANQGSEA.

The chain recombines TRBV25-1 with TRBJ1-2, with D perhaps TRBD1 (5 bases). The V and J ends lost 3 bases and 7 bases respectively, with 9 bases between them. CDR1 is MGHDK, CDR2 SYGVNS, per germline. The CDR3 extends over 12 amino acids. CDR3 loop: CASSEGVGGYTF. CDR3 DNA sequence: TGTGCCAGCAGTGAGGGGGTTGGTGGCTACACCTTC.

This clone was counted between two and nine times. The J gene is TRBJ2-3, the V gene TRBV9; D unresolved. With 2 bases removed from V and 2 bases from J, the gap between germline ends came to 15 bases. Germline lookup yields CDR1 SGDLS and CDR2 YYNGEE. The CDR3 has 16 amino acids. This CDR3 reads CASSVELSRSTDTQYF. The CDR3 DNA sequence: TGTGCCAGCAGCGTGGAGTTAAGTCGGTCCACAGATACGCAGTATTTT.

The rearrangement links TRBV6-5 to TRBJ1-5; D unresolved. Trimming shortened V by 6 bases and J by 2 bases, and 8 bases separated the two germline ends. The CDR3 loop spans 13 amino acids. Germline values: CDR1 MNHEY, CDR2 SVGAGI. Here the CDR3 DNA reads TGTGCCAGCAGCTGGAAGGGCAATCAGCCCCAGCATTTT. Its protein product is CASSWKGNQPQHF.

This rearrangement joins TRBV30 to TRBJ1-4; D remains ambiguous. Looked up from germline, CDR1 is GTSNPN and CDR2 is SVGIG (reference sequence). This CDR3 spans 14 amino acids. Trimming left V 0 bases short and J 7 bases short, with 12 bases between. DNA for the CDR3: TGTGCCTGGAGTGTTCGACCCCGGAGTGAAAAACTGTTTTTT. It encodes CAWSVRPRSEKLFF. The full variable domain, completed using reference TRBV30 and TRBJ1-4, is SQTIHQWPATLVQPVGSPLSLECTVEGTSNPNLYWYRQAAGRGLQLLFYSVGIGQISSEVPQNLSASRPQDRQFILSSKKLLLSDSGFYLCAWSVRPRSEKLFFGSGTQLSVL.

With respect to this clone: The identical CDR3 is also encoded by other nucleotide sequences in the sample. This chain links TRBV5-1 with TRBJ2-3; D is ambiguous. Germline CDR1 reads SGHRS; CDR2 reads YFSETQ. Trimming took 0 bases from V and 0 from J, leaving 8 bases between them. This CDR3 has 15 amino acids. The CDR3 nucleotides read TGCGCCAGCAGCTTGGCCGGAAAAAGCACAGATACGCAGTATTTT. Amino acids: CASSLAGKSTDTQYF.

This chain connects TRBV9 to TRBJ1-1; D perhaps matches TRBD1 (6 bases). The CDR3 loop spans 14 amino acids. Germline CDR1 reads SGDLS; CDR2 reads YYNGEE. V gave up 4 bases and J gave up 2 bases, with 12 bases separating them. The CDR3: CASSLTGINTEAFF. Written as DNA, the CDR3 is TGTGCCAGCAGCTTAACAGGGATAAACACTGAAGCTTTCTTT.

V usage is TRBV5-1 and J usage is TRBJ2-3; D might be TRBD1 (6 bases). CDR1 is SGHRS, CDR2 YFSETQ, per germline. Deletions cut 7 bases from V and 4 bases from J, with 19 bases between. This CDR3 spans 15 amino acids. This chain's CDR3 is CASCPGVGAADTQYF. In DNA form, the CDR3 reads TGCGCCAGCTGTCCGGGTGTGGGGGCGGCAGATACGCAGTATTTT.

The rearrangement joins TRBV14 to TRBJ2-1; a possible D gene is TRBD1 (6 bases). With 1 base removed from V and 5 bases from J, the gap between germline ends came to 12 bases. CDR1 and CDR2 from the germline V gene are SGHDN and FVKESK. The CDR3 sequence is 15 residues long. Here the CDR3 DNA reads TGTGCCAGCAGCCAAGGGCAGGGGTCCCACAATGAGCAGTTCTTC. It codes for CASSQGQGSHNEQFF.